This paragraph reports one TCR beta chain. Its binding antigen is unknown. Nothing much larger sits one base from this clone, and base qualities are not available. Taken with the paper, the label for treatment or condition translates to: roughly 10-day PBMC culture with coronavirus spike peptide pools or control peptides (ViraFEST assay). The study used the ViraFEST assay, which expanded antigen-specific T cells with peptide pools and then identified expanded clonotypes by TCR sequencing. The positive SARS-CoV-2 PCR tests of the convalescent patients were dated from March to December 2020, before the Alpha, Beta and Delta variants emerged in the United States. PBMCs were cultured at approximately 2 million per well in IMDM supplemented with about 5.5% human AB serum and 9.5 to 10 IU/ml IL-2, with about 10 ug/ml peptide pools added. Half of the culture medium was replaced with fresh IL-2-containing medium on days 3 and 7. After about 11 days of culture, CD4+ T cells were isolated by negative selection using the EasySep CD4+ T cell isolation kit. Ficoll-Paque Plus gradient centrifugation was used to isolate PBMCs from whole blood, and the isolated PBMCs were then either used fresh or cryopreserved at -140C. In general, triplicate wells were set up for every culture condition.

Germline trimming: 8 bases from V, 2 bases from J; junction bases outside gene matches: 10. Reading from cysteine to phenylalanine, the CDR3 counts 16 amino acids. The retained sequence is limited to the CDR3, 48 bases, with the frame set at the first base. The sample is drawn from a study of vaccination and CD4 T cells after COVID-19 (dated by TCRdb to the early 2020s). Study-level background: Convalescent patients had a positive SARS-CoV-2 result on nasal swab PCR, and of these patients, 8 or 9 had mild disease and one had severe disease. The convalescent cohort comprised six males and four females, including two Hispanic individuals, seven Caucasians, two Asians and one multiracial person. Two doses of either the Pfizer-BioNTech BNT162b2 vaccine (n=8) or the Moderna mRNA-1273 vaccine (n=2) were administered to participants. Post-COVID blood samples were collected from convalescent patients a median of about 92 days after diagnosis, with a range of roughly 30 to 161 days. Post-vaccine blood samples were collected a median of around 2.5 months after the second vaccine dose, ranging from roughly 12 to 241 days. For stimulating the cultures, overlapping spike peptide pools were used, derived from SARS-CoV-2 as well as from the common cold coronaviruses HCoV-NL63, HCoV-OC43 and HCoV-229E. Control cultures used a CEFX viral epitope pool as positive control, an HIV-1 Nef peptide pool as negative control, or no peptide. In 10 COVID-19 convalescent patients and a handful of infection-naive healthy vaccine recipients, the spike-specific CD4+ TCR repertoire before mRNA vaccination was compared with the repertoire after mRNA vaccination. Results the study describes overall, beyond this receptor: Among convalescent patients, a median roughly 90% of the SARS-CoV-2-reactive clones seen after vaccination appeared only after vaccination, which suggests priming specific to the vaccine. Relatively few convalescent patients were included in the study, and early timepoints after natural infection were not analyzed. The median number of SARS-CoV-2-reactive clonotypes rose from around 21 after infection to roughly 38 after vaccination, but the change was not significant. Of the vaccine-specific clones found in convalescent patients, nearly all (304 of 307) were mono-reactive for SARS-CoV-2 spike instead of being cross-reactive with common cold coronaviruses.

Receptors were amplified or captured by PCR. DNA from cultured CD4+ T cells was subjected to TCR sequencing with the Oncomine TCR Beta short-read assay at the Johns Hopkins FTIC core. The QIAamp micro DNA kit was used to extract genomic DNA from the cultured CD4+ T cells. The Oncomine TCR Beta libraries from cultured CD4+ T cells were pooled using unique dual indexes and then sequenced on an Illumina iSeq 100. In the authors' own workflow: Non-productive sequences were removed, and CDR3s that did not start with C, did not end with F or W, or were shorter than 7 amino acids were discarded. The MANAFEST web application identified antigen-specific clonotypes by comparing peptide-stimulated wells against reference wells and other culture wells. To be called positive, a clone needed an FDR below 0.05, an odds ratio above 5, and a productive frequency above 0.1% in at least two of three replicate wells. Cross-reactive clonotypes were defined as significantly expanded in both SARS-CoV-2 spike wells and at least one common cold coronavirus spike condition. Using R version 3.6.1, CDR3 homology was evaluated through Levenshtein distances (stringdist) along with unrooted phylogenetic trees (ape). TCRdb reprocessing: public reads trimmed at Q25 with fastp, clones called with MiXCR, in-frame beta chains kept. Every CDR3 protein is listed once, alongside the most common genes and DNA of its rows. What appears here as the V and J calls and clone size reflects TCRdb's work, not the paper's. This sample is represented by 13,000 to 15,000 distinct CDR3 sequences; 27% of them were singletons. The top ten clonotypes cover just over 8% of the sample.

The material sequenced was CD4+ T cells from blood, cultured in vitro. The clonotype comes from a human donor who had recovered from COVID-19. Recombination joined TRBV12-3 or TRBV12-4 with TRBJ2-5; TRBD2 agrees with 11 junctional bases. The nucleotide sequence is given as TGTGCCAGCGGACCATATAGCGGGGGGGCTCAAGAGACCCAGTACTTC. This sequence encodes CASGPYSGGAQETQYF.